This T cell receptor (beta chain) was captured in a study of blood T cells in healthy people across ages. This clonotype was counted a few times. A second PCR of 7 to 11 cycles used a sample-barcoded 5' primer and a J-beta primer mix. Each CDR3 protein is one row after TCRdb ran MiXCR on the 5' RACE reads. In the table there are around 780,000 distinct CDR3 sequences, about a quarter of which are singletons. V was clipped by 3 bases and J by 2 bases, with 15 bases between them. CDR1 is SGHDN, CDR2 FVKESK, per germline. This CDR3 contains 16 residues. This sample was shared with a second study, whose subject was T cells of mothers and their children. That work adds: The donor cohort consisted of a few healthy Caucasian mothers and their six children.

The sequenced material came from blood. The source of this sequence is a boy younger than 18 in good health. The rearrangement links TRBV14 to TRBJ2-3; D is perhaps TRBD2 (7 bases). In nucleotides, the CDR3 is TGTGCCAGCAGCCACCCTGGGGGGGCCTCCACAGATACGCAGTATTTT. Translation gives CASSHPGGASTDTQYF.